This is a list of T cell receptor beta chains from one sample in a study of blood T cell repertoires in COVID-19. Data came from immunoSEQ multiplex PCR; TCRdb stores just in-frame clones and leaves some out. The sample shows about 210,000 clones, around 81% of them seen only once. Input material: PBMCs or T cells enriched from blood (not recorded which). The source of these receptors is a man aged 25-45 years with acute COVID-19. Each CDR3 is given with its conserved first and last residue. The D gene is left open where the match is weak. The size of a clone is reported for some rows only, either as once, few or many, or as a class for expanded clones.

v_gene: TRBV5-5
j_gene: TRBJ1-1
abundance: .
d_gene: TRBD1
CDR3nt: TGTGCCAGCAGCTTGGTATCGCAGGGGGCAGAAGCTTTCTTT
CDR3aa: CASSLVSQGAEAFF

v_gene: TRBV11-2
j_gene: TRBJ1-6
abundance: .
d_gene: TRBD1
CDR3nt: TGTGCCAGCAGCTTCAGTACCCGGGACAGGGGCTCACCCCTCCACTTT
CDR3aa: CASSFSTRDRGSPLHF

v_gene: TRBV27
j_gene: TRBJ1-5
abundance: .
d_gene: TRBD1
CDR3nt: TGTGCCAGCAGCCCTGCCCGGACAGGGGGCCAGCCCCAGCATTTT
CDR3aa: CASSPARTGGQPQHF

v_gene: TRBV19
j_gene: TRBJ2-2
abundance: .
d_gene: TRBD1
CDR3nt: TGTGCCAGTAGTATCGGGGACAGGACCGGGGAGCTGTTTTTT
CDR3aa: CASSIGDRTGELFF

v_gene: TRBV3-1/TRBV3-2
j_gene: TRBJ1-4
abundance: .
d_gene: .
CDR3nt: TGTGCCAGCCGATTGGGGGGAGAAAAACTGTTTTTT
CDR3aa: CASRLGGEKLFF

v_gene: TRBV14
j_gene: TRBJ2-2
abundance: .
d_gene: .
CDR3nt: TGTGCCAGCAGCCAACTACAGGGACCGAACACCGGGGAGCTGTTTTTT
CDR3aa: CASSQLQGPNTGELFF

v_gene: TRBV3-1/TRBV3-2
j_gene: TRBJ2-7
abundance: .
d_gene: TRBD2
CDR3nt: TGTGCCAGCAGCCTCCTAGCGGGGGGTAGCGAGCAGTACTTC
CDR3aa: CASSLLAGGSEQYF

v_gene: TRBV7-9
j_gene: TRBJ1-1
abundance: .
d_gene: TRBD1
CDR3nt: TGTGCCAGCAGCACGGCGACAGGGGTCTTCACTGAAGCTTTCTTT
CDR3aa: CASSTATGVFTEAFF

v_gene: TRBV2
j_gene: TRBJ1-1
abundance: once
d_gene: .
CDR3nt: TGTGCCAGCAGTCGTACTGAAGCTTTCTTT
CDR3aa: CASSRTEAFF

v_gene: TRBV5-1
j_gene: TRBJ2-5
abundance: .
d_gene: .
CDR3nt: TGCGCCAGCAGCTCCGACGGAGGGGAGACCCAGTACTTC
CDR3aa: CASSSDGGETQYF

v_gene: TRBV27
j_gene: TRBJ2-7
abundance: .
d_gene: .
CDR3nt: TGTGCCAGCAGCCCCCTGTACTACGAGCAGTACTTC
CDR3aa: CASSPLYYEQYF

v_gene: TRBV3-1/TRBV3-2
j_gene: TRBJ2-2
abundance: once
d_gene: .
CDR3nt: TGTGCCAGCAGCCAATCTGATCGGGGGGAGCTGTTTTTT
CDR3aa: CASSQSDRGELFF

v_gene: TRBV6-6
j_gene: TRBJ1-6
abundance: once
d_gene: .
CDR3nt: TGTGCCAGCAGTCCGTCGTTTGGGCAGGGGAAGGATTATAATTCACCCCTCCACTTT
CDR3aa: CASSPSFGQGKDYNSPLHF

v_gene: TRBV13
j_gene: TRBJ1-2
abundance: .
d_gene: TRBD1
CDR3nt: TGTGCCAGCAGCGCGACAGGGTTAGGCTATGGCTACACCTTC
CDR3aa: CASSATGLGYGYTF

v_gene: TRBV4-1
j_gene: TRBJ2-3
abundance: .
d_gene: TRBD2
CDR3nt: TGCGCCAGCAGCCAAGGATCGGGGGGGCGCACAGATACGCAGTATTTT
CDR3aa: CASSQGSGGRTDTQYF

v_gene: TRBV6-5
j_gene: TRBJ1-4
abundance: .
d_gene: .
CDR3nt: TGTGCCAGCAGCAAACGGGGGTCGGATGAAAAACTGTTTTTT
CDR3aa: CASSKRGSDEKLFF

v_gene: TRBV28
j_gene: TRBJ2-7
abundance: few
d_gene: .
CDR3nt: TGTGCCAGCAGTTTCCCACAGCCCGGCGAGCAGTACTTC
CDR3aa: CASSFPQPGEQYF